This T cell receptor beta chain was found in a study of CD8+ T cells in alopecia areata. This CDR3 has 13 residues. Between the trimmed V and J ends, which lost 2 bases and 1 base, there was a span of 5 bases. CDR1 is SGHTA and CDR2 is FQGTGA in the germline V gene. Sequencing used cDNA as its template, made by extracting RNA and reverse transcribing it. Assay: immunoSEQ multiplex PCR; the TCRdb copy retains only in-frame clones and omits some. The sample carries about 37,000 clones, 45% to 55% recorded once. CD4+ cells of four or five patients were subjected to sorting into CD25+CD127- cells. As part of sample collection, lesional scalp punch biopsies and peripheral blood were taken from alopecia areata patients. The sorting of PBMCs gave CD4+ and CD8+ T cells. There are a few counts of this clone. Its cognate antigen is unknown. Notes on the study in general: Higher clonality was seen in lesional scalp than in normal scalp, especially in alopecia totalis/universalis. Normal skin's resident alphabeta T cells are sequenced alongside lesional scalp T cells.

The rearrangement joins TRBV7-3 to TRBJ1-1, with D hard to call. This sequence originates from a human donor with alopecia areata. Sequenced sample: CD4+ Tregs sorted from blood. The CDR3 sequence is CASSLHRNTEAFF. The CDR3 nucleotides are TGTGCCAGCAGCTTACACAGGAACACTGAAGCTTTCTTT. Variable domain in full (rest from reference TRBV7-3 and TRBJ1-1): GAGVSQTPSNKVTEKGKYVELRCDPISGHTALYWYRQSLGQGPEFLIYFQGTGAADDSGLPNDRFFAVRPEGSVSTLKIQRTERGDSAVYLCASSLHRNTEAFFGQGTRLTVV.